This T cell receptor (beta chain) was profiled in a study of cytomegalovirus exposure and HLA in healthy donors (dated 2017 in TCRdb). With respect to the entire study: According to an earlier analysis of 550 to 750 of the donors, about 170 million T cells yielded 120 million or so unique TCR beta sequences and 276 Gb of sequence data. Approximately 330 gigabases of sequencing data and approximately 91 million unique TCR sequences made up an early release that covered approximately 650 HLA-typed donors. High-throughput TCR immunosequencing, statistical association of individual TCRs with disease status, and machine learning were combined to predict cytomegalovirus infection status. The number of typed donors differed by locus: roughly 620-630 for A, B, C, DRB1 and DQB1; approximately 530 for DQA1; approximately 600 for DPA1; and approximately 450 for DPB1. HLA typing covered class I and class II loci at four-digit resolution. Genome-wide SNP genotypes for about 55% of the 666 donors were used in a later genetic analysis, which treated that subset as a discovery cohort. On average, around 240,000 unique TCR beta nucleotide sequences were sequenced per donor among 398 genotyped donors of the cohort, with 15% to 20% of those sequences being non-productive. A handful of DR-DQ haplotypes were handled as single units for association and clustering because linkage in the cohort was strong. Alongside the repertoire data, information on donor age, sex, ethnicity and CMV serostatus was compiled. Among the approximately 420 genotyped donors, around 81% belonged to the genetic ancestry cluster associated with self-reported Caucasian donors. In an earlier analysis of a few hundred of the donors, high-throughput TCR beta sequencing was used to judge whether each TCR beta V gene segment behaved as functional or pseudogenic. Rather than using new phenotypic data, the later analysis identified candidate immune exposures from TCR beta sequences and from how often those sequences occurred across donors. The study was designed to test whether signatures of past pathogen exposure could be identified by cataloging public T cell receptors. A later analysis re-analyzed previously published TCR beta repertoires from 600 to 850 donors and added high-resolution HLA genotyping to study TCR occurrence patterns. All discovery cohort repertoires had been generated on a single sequencing platform. A separate validation cohort of roughly 130 different subjects was used in addition to the approximately 700-subject first cohort. The study profiled the T cell repertoires of approximately 700 subjects by immunosequencing and related them to cytomegalovirus serostatus.

What the study reported, not specific to this receptor: The only immune exposure information available for the cohort was CMV serostatus. In a later analysis, around 17,000 TCR beta sequences were associated with specific HLA alleles at a false discovery rate of 0.05. The presence/absence analyses assumed that sequencing depth was roughly uniform across donors, and that assumption may not be true. In both the original and validation cohorts, the classifier was reported to diagnose cytomegalovirus status with high specificity and sensitivity. A further reported finding was that TCR beta sequences accurately predicted the HLA-A and HLA-B alleles for most subjects in the first cohort. Across donors, most TCR sequences were observed very rarely, whereas some public TCRs were present in many individuals. The sequencing pipeline was judged likely to have produced a cluster of highly shared sequence variants as a technical artifact. According to a later analysis, most CMV-associated TCR beta chains appeared to be HLA-restricted, and the HLA associations seemed to be driven largely by CMV exposure. The earlier analysis of nearly 600 of the donors excluded approximately 17 rarely observed V segments, including chromosome 9 orphons, because counts were too low. This cohort had only TCR beta chains sequenced, and the lack of alpha or paired-chain data limited which features could be detected. Strong co-occurrence of HLA alleles, especially DR and DQ, made assigning TCR associations to individual alleles difficult. According to the authors, the approach could potentially be generalized to other disease states and immunological phenotypes. Broadly in line with IMGT annotations, most TCR beta V segments showed up in productive rearrangements about 87% or about 30% of the time in an earlier analysis of roughly 590 of the donors. Compared with the 666-donor mean, donors in an Asian-associated ancestry cluster had fewer N-insertions in productive TCRs, according to a later genetic analysis. Three of the identified cytomegalovirus-associated TCR beta chains were confirmed in vitro to be specific for cytomegalovirus antigens. In a later analysis, HLA-associated TCR beta chains were found to be more clonally expanded and to have lower generation probabilities than equally common non-associated chains. Some IMGT-functional V segments, including TRBV6-2 and TRBV6-3, could not be told apart with the 87-base-pair reads, so those segments were excluded. According to a later analysis, TCR association rates differed among HLA loci, with DRB1 alleles showing the most associated TCRs and HLA-C alleles showing the fewest. Several of the top co-occurrence clusters appeared to be linked to parvovirus B19, influenza, CMV and Epstein-Barr virus, according to a later analysis. The study gave a list of around 170 TCR beta chains associated with cytomegalovirus. Because HLA typing was missing for some donors at each locus, association tests included only the typed subset. V-gene and J-gene trimming of TCR beta chains was associated with a missense DCLRE1C variant in a later genetic analysis, and the association was replicated in an independent cohort. Correlated functional status among segregating V segments might be attributable to linkage disequilibrium, but an unknown experimental factor could not be ruled out.

The cohort was made up of 500 to 850 healthy bone marrow donors. Cohort members were all nominally healthy when sampled, although unrecorded immune exposures were likely present. The donor was CMV seronegative and belonged to the group of 352 seronegative cohort members. A peripheral blood sample was collected from each donor, and TCR beta sequencing was performed on peripheral blood mononuclear cells. Genomic DNA extraction from the blood cell samples was performed with the Qiagen DNeasy Blood Extraction Kit. Via the germline V gene (reference sequence), CDR1 is LNHDA and CDR2 SQIVND. Its CDR3 holds 15 amino acids, cysteine through phenylalanine. Of the read, only the CDR3 DNA is kept; its 45 bases are in frame from base 1. Germline trimming amounts to 5 bases on V and 0 bases on J, with 4 as the count of junction bases outside the gene matches. This clone was observed a handful of times. What this receptor recognizes is not known. No much larger clonotype is one base removed from it; base qualities were not supplied.

The library was obtained by the immunoSEQ multiplex PCR assay. For the multiplex PCR, a mixture combining 60 forward primers for TCR Vbeta segments and 13 reverse primers for TCR Jbeta segments was used. The CDR3 region of rearranged TCR beta genes was amplified from genomic DNA by a multiplex PCR assay. The Illumina HiSeq System was used to sequence the amplified TCR beta libraries as 87-base-pair reads. In the paper's pipeline: A later analysis counted approximately 74 million unique TCR beta chains across the 700 or so repertoires, and roughly 11 million of these chains were shared by at least two donors. A nearest-neighbor algorithm error-corrected the raw reads and collapsed the reads into unique sequences, merging closely related sequences to remove PCR and sequencing errors. V, D and J gene segments were assigned by aligning CDR3 sequences to IMGT reference sequences. For a sequence to be retained, at least a six-nucleotide match to both a V gene segment and a J gene segment was required. Rearrangements were called productive when the CDR3 lacked stop codons and stayed in frame with V and J; all others were non-productive. CDR3 was defined according to IMGT convention as the region running from the second conserved V-encoded cysteine to the conserved J-encoded phenylalanine. The earlier analysis of about 570 of the donors excluded any sequence lacking an unambiguous match to a single V gene segment. In an earlier analysis of approximately 560 of the donors, a V segment was called functional when productive rearrangements were above 56.7%, and segregating when the standard deviation between donors exceeded 5%. A statistical classification framework was built to diagnose cytomegalovirus status from the catalog of TCR beta chain sequences. V and J gene assignment, in a later analysis, came from comparing TCR nucleotide sequences with IMGT/GENE-DB human TR gene sequences. The TCRdist pipeline was used in a later analysis to assign CDR3 sequences and most-parsimonious VDJ recombination scenarios. In a later analysis, each TCR beta chain was defined by its CDR3 amino acid sequence together with its V-gene family, and reads lacking a unique V-gene family were excluded. As a way to deal with suspected cross-contamination and a sequencing artifact, a later analysis dropped roughly 600 nucleotide sequences that were highly shared and had low generation probability. A later analysis calculated a clonal expansion index for each public chain from normalized within-repertoire ranks of inferred template counts. A later analysis computed generation probabilities with a VDJ recombination model fitted to out-of-frame rearrangements, and checked the results against IGoR. Hypergeometric tests were used in a later analysis to score TCR-TCR, TCR-HLA and TCR-CMV co-occurrence, with a repertoire-size bias correction applied to the TCR pairs. In a later analysis, false discovery rates were estimated by permuting HLA or CMV assignments 20 times. In a later analysis, co-occurring TCRs were grouped with DBSCAN, and TCRdist sequence similarity was added when clustering was performed within HLA-allele-positive subsets. Repertoires with fewer than 30,000 or more than 120,000 public chains were left out of co-occurrence clustering, as were roughly five repertoires with anomalous nucleotide sharing. The table comes from immuneACCESS by way of TCRdb, which keeps in-frame sequences with V and J called. Part of the clones is missing from these tables; in studies checked, under half for an unresolved V gene and the rest for unknown reasons. That table gives V, J and clone size, and the DNA gave D and trimming. The sample table contains under 150,000 clones; only one count was recorded for around 80% of them. Of the sample, around 3.6% falls within the top ten clones.

The sequence joins TRBV19 to TRBJ2-1; 7 nucleotides in the junction match TRBD2. The sequenced sample consisted of PBMCs. The origin of this receptor is a woman aged 40 to 49 in good health and CMV-seronegative. The CDR3 protein sequence reads: CASSPRTSSYNEQFF. The sequence in DNA is TGTGCCAGTAGTCCTAGGACTAGCTCCTACAATGAGCAGTTCTTC.